Here is one TCR beta chain with its context. Its antigen is as yet unknown. The CDR3 covers 15 residues. Germline V gene lookup returns CDR1 MDHEN and CDR2 SYDVKM. V was clipped by 3 bases and J by 3 bases, with 14 bases between them. This entry is derived from a study of cytomegalovirus exposure and HLA in healthy donors. The table came from immunoSEQ multiplex PCR; TCRdb's copy has only in-frame clones and leaves some out. The sample lists under 150,000 clones, about 87% occurring once. Study-level findings and limits: Both high specificity and high sensitivity reportedly marked the classifier's diagnosis of cytomegalovirus status. The tendency of first-cohort TCR clusters to co-occur in the 90 to 150 validation repertoires was the finding of a later analysis.

This TCR came from a young woman in good health and CMV-seronegative. The source material was PBMCs. V is TRBV28 and J is TRBJ2-5; D perhaps matches TRBD2 (6 bases). CDR3 coding DNA: TGTGCCAGCAGTTTCTGGCAGGGAGGTAAAGAGACCCAGTACTTC. Translating it yields CASSFWQGGKETQYF.